The table lists the clone carrying this T cell receptor beta chain with a few counts. Its antigen is still unknown. It was with a sample-barcoded 5' primer and a J-beta primer mix that a second PCR of about 6 to 12 cycles was run. TCRdb re-derived calls from the 5' RACE reads in MiXCR, one entry per CDR3 protein. The sample has roughly 700,000 distinct CDR3 sequences, more than 20% seen once; the top ten hold more than 7.5%. Those donating, healthy Caucasian individuals from Russia, were aged about 6 to 100. This specimen belongs to a study of blood T cells in healthy people across ages. Whole-study results and caveats: Considered underestimates were the diversity estimates obtained from one million T cells.

V lost 3 bases and J lost 6, with 8 bases in between. Germline-derived CDR1 and CDR2 are SQVTM and ANQGSEA. This CDR3 has 11 residues. This sample also appeared in a second study, on T cells of mothers and their children. That study adds: Donors comprised three healthy Caucasian mothers plus their six children.

Material: blood. The clonotype originates from a boy between 10 and 17 years old in good health. The chain has TRBV29-1 and TRBJ1-1, with D unresolved. DNA for the CDR3: TGCAGCGTTGATGGCGGAGCTGAAGCTTTCTTT. As protein: CSVDGGAEAFF.